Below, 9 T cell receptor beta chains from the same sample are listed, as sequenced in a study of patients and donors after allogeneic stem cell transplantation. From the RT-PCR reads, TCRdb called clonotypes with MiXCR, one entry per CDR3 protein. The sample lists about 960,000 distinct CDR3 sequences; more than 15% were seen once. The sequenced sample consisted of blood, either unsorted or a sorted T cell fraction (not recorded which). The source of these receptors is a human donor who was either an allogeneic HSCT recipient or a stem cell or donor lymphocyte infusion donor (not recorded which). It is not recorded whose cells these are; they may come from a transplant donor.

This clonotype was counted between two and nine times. The CDR3 loop is CASSLRPLAGVGETQYF. The CDR3 bases are TGTGCCAGCAGCTTAAGGCCCCTAGCGGGAGTGGGGGAGACCCAGTACTTC. The chain couples TRBV11-2 to TRBJ2-5; 10 bases match TRBD2. The CDR3 length is 17 residues. V shed 2 bases and J 5 bases; nucleotides not matched to a gene: 11. Germline CDR1 SGHAT, CDR2 FQNNGV.

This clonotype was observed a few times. CDR3 loop: CASSEFRGGSYNEQFF. The CDR3 DNA reads as TGTGCCAGCAGTGAATTCCGGGGGGGCTCCTACAATGAGCAGTTCTTC. The chain employs TRBV25-1 and TRBJ2-1; 8 bases agree with TRBD2. Germline lookup yields CDR1 MGHDK and CDR2 SYGVNS. The V gene end was trimmed by 1 base and the J gene end by 0 bases; junction bases not matched to a gene: 2. There are 16 residues in the CDR3.

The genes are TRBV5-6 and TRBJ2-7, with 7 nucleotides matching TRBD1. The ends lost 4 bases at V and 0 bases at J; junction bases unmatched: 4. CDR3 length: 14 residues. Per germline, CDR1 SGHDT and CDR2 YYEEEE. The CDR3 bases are TGTGCCAGCAGCCCCACAGGGGACTCCTACGAGCAGTACTTC. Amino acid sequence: CASSPTGDSYEQYF. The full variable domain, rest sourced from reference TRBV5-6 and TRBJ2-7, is DAGVTQSPTHLIKTRGQQVTLRCSPKSGHDTVSWYQQALGQGPQFIFQYYEEEERQRGNFPDRFSGHQFPNYSSELNVNALLLGDSALYLCASSPTGDSYEQYFGPGTRLTVT.

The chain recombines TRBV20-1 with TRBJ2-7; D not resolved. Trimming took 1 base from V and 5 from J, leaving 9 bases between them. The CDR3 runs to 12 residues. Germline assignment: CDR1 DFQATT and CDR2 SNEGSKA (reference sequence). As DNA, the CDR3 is TGCAGTGCTAGAGGGGTTGTGAACGAGCAGTACTTC. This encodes CSARGVVNEQYF.

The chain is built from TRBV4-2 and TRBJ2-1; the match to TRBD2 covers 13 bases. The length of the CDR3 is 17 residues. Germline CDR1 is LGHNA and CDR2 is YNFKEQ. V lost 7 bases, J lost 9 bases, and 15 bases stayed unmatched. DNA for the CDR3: TGTGCCAGCACCCCACGGGGAACTAGCGGGGGGGCAGGTGAGCAGTTCTTC. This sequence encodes CASTPRGTSGGAGEQFF.

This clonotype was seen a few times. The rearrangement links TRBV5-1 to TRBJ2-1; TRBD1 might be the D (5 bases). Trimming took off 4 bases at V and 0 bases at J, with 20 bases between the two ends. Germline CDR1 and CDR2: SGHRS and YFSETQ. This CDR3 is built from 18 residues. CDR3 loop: CASSPLFVRARSYNEQFF. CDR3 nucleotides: TGCGCCAGCAGCCCCCTCTTCGTCAGGGCCCGCTCCTACAATGAGCAGTTCTTC.

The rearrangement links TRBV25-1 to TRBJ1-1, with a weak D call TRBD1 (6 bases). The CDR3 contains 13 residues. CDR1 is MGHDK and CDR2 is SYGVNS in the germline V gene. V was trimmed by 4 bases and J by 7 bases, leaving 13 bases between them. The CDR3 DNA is TGTGCCAGCAGTGGAACAGGGATAGGTGAAGCTTTCTTT. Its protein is CASSGTGIGEAFF. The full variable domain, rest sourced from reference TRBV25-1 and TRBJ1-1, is EADIYQTPRYLVIGTGKKITLECSQTMGHDKMYWYQQDPGMELHLIHYSYGVNSTEKGDLSSESTVSRIRTEHFPLTLESARPSHTSQYLCASSGTGIGEAFFGQGTRLTVV.

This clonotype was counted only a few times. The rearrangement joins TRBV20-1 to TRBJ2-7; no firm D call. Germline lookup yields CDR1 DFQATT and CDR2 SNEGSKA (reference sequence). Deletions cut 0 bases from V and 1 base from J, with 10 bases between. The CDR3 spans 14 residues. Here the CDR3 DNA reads TGCAGTGCTAGAGAGCCCAGTCTTTCCTACGAGCAGTACTTC. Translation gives CSAREPSLSYEQYF.

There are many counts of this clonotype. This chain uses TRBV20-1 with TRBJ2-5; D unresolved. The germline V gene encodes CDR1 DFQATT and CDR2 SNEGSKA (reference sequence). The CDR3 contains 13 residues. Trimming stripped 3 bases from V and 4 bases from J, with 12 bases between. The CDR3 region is CSARAGGGETQYF. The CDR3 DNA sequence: TGCAGTGCTAGGGCCGGTGGTGGAGAGACCCAGTACTTC.